This entry lists 27 T cell receptor beta chains sequenced from one sample in a study of control samples from healthy donors and cancer patients (dated by TCRdb to the early 2020s). The library was obtained by the immunoSEQ multiplex PCR assay. TCRdb provides this immuneACCESS table in a form limited to in-frame rearrangements. Some clones are lacking; in checked studies, under half of them reflect an unresolved V gene, and why the rest are absent is not known. The sample data list some 130,000 clones, and around 88% of these were observed just once. The top ten hold less than 4% of the sample. Sequenced sample: blood. These receptors came from a man aged 35 to 55 in good health.

The chain employs TRBV24-1 and TRBJ2-7; either TRBD1 or TRBD2 may supply D (5 bases each). The V gene lost 3 bases and the J gene lost 2 bases, with 10 bases spanning the gap. Per germline, CDR1 KGHDR and CDR2 SFDVKD. This CDR3 comprises 14 residues. The CDR3 spells CATSDPRDPYEQYF. The CDR3, as DNA: TGTGCCACCAGTGATCCCCGGGACCCCTACGAGCAGTACTTC.

This rearrangement joins TRBV28 to TRBJ1-3; 9 bases are a match to TRBD1. The V segment lost 3 bases and the J segment 4 bases; nucleotides outside the gene matches: 4. The CDR3 runs to 15 residues. CDR1 and CDR2 (germline): MDHEN, SYDVKM. In nucleotides, the CDR3 is TGTGCCAGCAGTTTGGCCGGGACAGGGGGAAACACCATATATTTT. Amino acid sequence: CASSLAGTGGNTIYF.

This rearrangement joins TRBV4-3 to TRBJ1-2, with D possibly being TRBD1 (5 bases). The ends were cut back, 0 bases at V and 6 bases at J, with 14 bases in the middle. CDR3 size: 15 residues. Germline V gives CDR1 LGHNA, CDR2 YSLEER. CDR3 coding DNA: TGCGCCAGCAGCCAAGAGGGGCAACTACGGGATGGCTACACCTTC. Encoded protein: CASSQEGQLRDGYTF.

In this sample, this clone turned up once. The chain combines TRBV24-1 with TRBJ2-5; perhaps TRBD1 as D (5 bases). The germline V and J ends were trimmed by 4 bases and 0 bases, with 11 bases remaining between them. Germline V CDR1 and CDR2: KGHDR, SFDVKD. This CDR3 comprises 15 residues. CDR3 sequence: CATSDPTEYQETQYF. As DNA, the CDR3 is TGTGCCACCAGTGACCCGACAGAGTACCAAGAGACCCAGTACTTC.

In nucleotides, the CDR3 is TGTGCCAGCAGCGGGACTAGGTTTCGCTACGAGCAGTACTTC. Translating it yields CASSGTRFRYEQYF. The chain links TRBV2 to TRBJ2-7; 8 bases align to TRBD2. Germline V gene data show CDR1 as SNHLY and CDR2 as FYNNEI. The CDR3 is 14 amino acids. Trimming cost V 6 bases and J 3 bases; bases outside gene matches: 7.

This clone has a count of ten or more. The V call is TRBV11-3, the J call TRBJ1-3, with TRBD1 matching 8 bases. The length of the CDR3 is 16 residues. J was trimmed by 1 base and V by 3 bases; bases with no gene match: 5. The germline V gene has CDR1 SGHNT and CDR2 YENEEA. Here the CDR3 reads CASSFLDRDSGNTIYF. Written as DNA, the CDR3 is TGTGCCAGCAGCTTCTTGGACAGGGATTCTGGAAACACCATATATTTT.

The chain combines TRBV21-1 with TRBJ1-2. TRBV21-1 is a known pseudogene. This CDR3 has 15 amino acids. The CDR3 here is CASSKVSGLAIGYTF. The CDR3 DNA sequence: TGTGCCAGCAGCAAAGTTAGCGGCCTGGCTATTGGCTACACCTTC.

The J gene is TRBJ1-2, the V gene TRBV25-1, with 10 bases fitting TRBD1. V gave up 4 bases and J gave up 4 bases; unmatched junction bases: 3. CDR1 MGHDK and CDR2 SYGVNS come from the germline V gene. The CDR3 is 14 amino acids. The CDR3 reads CASSGGTGVYGYTF. CDR3 nucleotides: TGTGCCAGCAGTGGGGGGACAGGGGTCTATGGCTACACCTTC.

Here the CDR3 reads CASSLRERDAGELFF. The CDR3 nucleotides are TGCGCCAGCAGCCTCCGGGAAAGGGATGCCGGGGAGCTGTTTTTT. The genes are TRBV4-1 and TRBJ2-2; possible D gene TRBD2, 5 bases. This CDR3 region has 15 residues. Trimming pared 4 bases from V and 6 bases from J, leaving 15 bases between. The V gene's germline CDR1 is MGHRA and CDR2 YSYEKL.

The rearrangement joins TRBV7-9 to TRBJ2-7; 7 nucleotides align to TRBD2. CDR1 is SEHNR and CDR2 is FQNEAQ in the germline V gene (reference sequence). The CDR3 runs to 16 residues. Unmatched junction bases numbered 12, after V lost 5 bases and J lost 2 bases. For the CDR3, the DNA is TGTGCCAGCAGCCCGGTGAGCGGGGAAGGTCCCTACGAGCAGTACTTC. The encoded protein is CASSPVSGEGPYEQYF.

The chain joins TRBV19 to TRBJ2-2; possibly TRBD1 for D (6 bases). The CDR3 is 14 residues long. Trimming pared 3 bases from V and 7 bases from J, leaving 12 bases between. CDR1 is LNHDA and CDR2 is SQIVND in the germline V gene (reference sequence). The CDR3 nucleotides are TGTGCCAGTAGTATTAACAGGGACATCGGGGAGCTGTTTTTT. It specifies CASSINRDIGELFF.

The rearrangement links TRBV19 to TRBJ2-4, with 7 bases fitting TRBD2. CDR3 length: 16 residues. With 5 bases clipped from V and 6 bases from J, the junction kept 13 bases outside the gene matches. Germline assignment: CDR1 LNHDA and CDR2 SQIVND (reference sequence). CDR3 sequence reads: CASSEWGGGRGNIQYF. CDR3 in DNA: TGTGCCAGTAGTGAGTGGGGGGGTGGTCGGGGAAACATTCAGTACTTC.

The gene calls are TRBV3-1 (or the pseudogene TRBV3-2) and TRBJ1-1, with D maybe TRBD1 (5 bases). The CDR3 has 13 residues. V lost 4 bases, J lost 6 bases, and 12 bases lay in between. CDR1 is LGHDT and CDR2 is YNNKEL in the germline V gene (reference sequence). This chain's CDR3 is CASSPREGAEAFF. The CDR3 coding sequence is TGTGCCAGCAGCCCCCGGGAAGGGGCTGAAGCTTTCTTT.

J is TRBJ2-5 and V is TRBV7-9; D is perhaps TRBD2 (5 bases). The CDR3 is 14 residues long. Germline CDR1 is SEHNR and CDR2 is FQNEAQ (reference sequence). V was clipped by 5 bases and J by 5 bases, with 15 bases between them. The CDR3 coding sequence is TGTGCCAGCAGCGGGAGTTCGCTCGGTGAGACCCAGTACTTC. It specifies CASSGSSLGETQYF.

The chain uses TRBV4-1 and TRBJ2-1; D gene ambiguous. Between the trimmed V and J ends, which lost 1 base and 9 bases, there was a span of 7 bases. The CDR3 has 12 residues. Germline CDR1 is MGHRA and CDR2 is YSYEKL. This chain's CDR3 is CASSQVWGEQFF. The CDR3 nucleotides are TGCGCCAGCAGCCAAGTTTGGGGTGAGCAGTTCTTC.

The V call is TRBV4-3, the J call TRBJ1-2; unclear D gene. Germline-derived CDR1 and CDR2 are LGHNA and YSLEER. The V end lost 3 bases, the J end lost 1 base, and 9 bases lay between the germline ends. CDR3 size: 14 residues. CDR3 nucleotides: TGCGCCAGCAGCCACCCCCAAGATAACTATGGCTACACCTTC. Amino acid sequence: CASSHPQDNYGYTF.

V usage is TRBV6-5 and J usage is TRBJ2-1; D perhaps matches TRBD1 (6 bases). Per germline, CDR1 MNHEY and CDR2 SVGAGI. The ends were cut back, 0 bases at V and 12 bases at J, with 15 bases in the middle. The CDR3 is made up of 14 amino acids. As DNA, the CDR3 is TGTGCCAGCAGTTACTCTTTGGGGGCAAAAGGGCAGTTCTTC. Translated: CASSYSLGAKGQFF.

The chain is built from TRBV7-9 and TRBJ1-2; TRBD1 matches at 8 bases. Trimming cost V 7 bases and J 4 bases; bases outside gene matches: 11. The CDR3 is 15 amino acids. The germline V gene encodes CDR1 SEHNR and CDR2 FQNEAQ (reference sequence). CDR3 DNA sequence: TGTGCCAGCAACCCGGGGCAGGGGGCGACCTATGGCTACACCTTC. Amino acids: CASNPGQGATYGYTF. Full variable domain (remainder filled in from reference TRBV7-9 and TRBJ1-2): DTGVSQNPRHKITKRGQNVTFRCDPISEHNRLYWYRQTLGQGPEFLTYFQNEAQLEKSRLLSDRFSAERPKGSFSTLEIQRTEQGDSAMYLCASNPGQGATYGYTFGSGTRLTVV.

The chain links TRBV18 to TRBJ1-4; 12 bases line up with TRBD1. Per germline, CDR1 KGHSH and CDR2 LQKENI. The CDR3 loop spans 19 amino acids. Trimming cost V 6 bases and J 5 bases; bases outside gene matches: 16. This chain's CDR3 is CASSLSAGTGGAGNEKLFF. The DNA for the CDR3 is TGTGCCAGCTCGCTTTCGGCCGGGACAGGGGGCGCGGGGAATGAAAAACTGTTTTTT.

Comments on this clone: At one end, the junction sequence differs from germline, possibly due to a read error. The rearrangement links TRBV13 to TRBJ2-3, with D perhaps TRBD2 (5 bases). Germline CDR1 is PRHDT and CDR2 is FYEKMQ (reference sequence). This CDR3 is built from 14 residues. The CDR3 bases are TGTGCCAGCAGTTTAGGACTGAGCACAGATACGCAGTATTTT. Translating it yields CASSLGLSTDTQYF.

This clone came up once. The chain has TRBV7-2 and TRBJ2-4; TRBD1 is a possible D gene (6 bases). The V end was cut by 3 bases, the J end by 4 bases, with 13 bases between. The CDR3 sequence is 15 residues long. Germline CDR1 reads SGHTA; CDR2 reads FQGNSA. The CDR3 loop reads CASSFETGIKNIQYF. CDR3 in DNA: TGTGCCAGCAGCTTTGAGACAGGAATTAAAAACATTCAGTACTTC.

The chain couples TRBV4-1 to TRBJ1-3, with TRBD1 as a possible D gene (5 bases). The CDR3 is 14 residues long. Trimming took 2 bases from V and 2 from J, leaving 7 bases between them. CDR1 is MGHRA, CDR2 YSYEKL, per germline. The CDR3 here is CASSQLGAGNTIYF. CDR3 nucleotides: TGCGCCAGCAGCCAATTGGGGGCTGGAAACACCATATATTTT.

The V call is TRBV11-2, the J call TRBJ2-1; D not resolved. The CDR3 has 12 amino acids. In germline, CDR1 is SGHAT, CDR2 FQNNGV. Trimming removed 5 bases from V and 7 bases from J, with 9 bases in between. This chain's CDR3 is CASSPTVNEQFF. The CDR3, as DNA: TGTGCCAGCAGCCCCACGGTAAATGAGCAGTTCTTC.

The chain employs TRBV24-1 and TRBJ1-2, with no clear D. There are 13 residues in the CDR3. V was cut by 4 bases and J by 8 bases, with 13 bases left in between. The germline CDR1 and CDR2 sequences are KGHDR and SFDVKD. CDR3 in DNA: TGTGCCACCAGTGACCCCGGAGGATTGGGCTACACCTTC. Residues: CATSDPGGLGYTF.

This chain links TRBV19 with TRBJ1-2; 9 bases align to TRBD1. The CDR3 runs 14 residues. CDR1 and CDR2 from the germline V gene are LNHDA and SQIVND (reference sequence). Trimming took 6 bases from V and 7 from J; bases not matched to a gene: 9. The CDR3 sequence is CASRPGQGGFGYTF. CDR3 in DNA: TGTGCCAGTAGGCCGGGACAGGGAGGATTTGGCTACACCTTC.

This chain joins TRBV7-3 and TRBJ2-5; tentatively, D is TRBD1 (5 bases). Germline V gives CDR1 SGHTA, CDR2 FQGTGA. V lost 4 bases to trimming and J lost 5 bases, with 11 bases between them. The CDR3 covers 13 residues. The CDR3 DNA sequence: TGTGCCAGCAGCTGGACAAAAGGGGAGACCCAGTACTTC. Translating it yields CASSWTKGETQYF.

This chain connects TRBV27 to TRBJ2-1, with 11 bases fitting TRBD2. CDR1 and CDR2 (germline): MNHEY, SMNVEV (reference sequence). J was trimmed by 0 bases and V by 3 bases; bases with no gene match: 7. The CDR3 is made up of 18 amino acids. As DNA, the CDR3 is TGTGCCAGCAGTTTCCTAGCGGGAGGTTTTCGCTCCTACAATGAGCAGTTCTTC. Its protein is CASSFLAGGFRSYNEQFF.